This T cell receptor (beta chain) was documented in a study of blood T cell repertoires in COVID-19. The overall study: Specimens from acute and convalescent COVID-19 originated in the United States, Italy and Spain. The cDNA or gDNA used as material had been derived from T cells, B-cell-depleted T cells, or PBMCs.

Authors' methods: Using reference gene primer amplification, nucleated cell counts were estimated. The assay was immunoSEQ multiplex PCR, and TCRdb's table has in-frame clones only and misses some. The V and J calls and clone size were taken over from that table, and D and trimming were inferred from the DNA. The data show around 68,000 clones, roughly 91% seen once. The CDR3 consists of 16 residues. Losses at the gene ends were 3 bases for V and 2 bases for J; bases not matched to a gene: 8. Looked up from germline, CDR1 is SGHDT and CDR2 is YYEEEE. J is TRBJ1-1 and V is TRBV5-6; 9 bases match TRBD1. The sequenced sample was peripheral blood. This receptor was taken from a man aged 50-59 years with active COVID-19. The CDR3 DNA reads as TGTGCCAGCAGCTACGTCGACAGGGGGGCCAACACTGAAGCTTTCTTT. Amino acid sequence: CASSYVDRGANTEAFF.